Included here is one T cell receptor (beta chain) sequence, with context. The DNA ends 3 residues before the CDR3 does, and the rest of the CDR3 is filled in from the germline J gene. The V and J ends lost 0 bases and 7 bases respectively, with 15 bases between them. The CDR3 runs to 15 residues. Per the germline V gene, CDR1 is MGHRA and CDR2 is YSYEKL. The data originate from a study of Tregs in tolerant kidney transplant recipients. Study at large: Recipients received nonmyeloablative bone marrow transplants from related graft donors, with transient mixed chimerism.

The method was immunoSEQ multiplex PCR; TCRdb's version includes in-frame clones alone and lacks a portion of them. This listing includes roughly 50,000 clones. Sequences were derived from CD4+ T cells from blood, sampled before the transplant. The chain combines TRBV4-1 with TRBJ1-2; tentative D call: TRBD1 (5 bases). This sequence was found in a human donor who received a combined kidney and bone marrow transplant. CDR3 bases read: TGCGCCAGCAGCCAAGAAGGGCAGGGTAGCTGTGGC. Its translation: CASSQEGQGSCG. The entire CDR3 reads CASSQEGQGSCGYTF.